The 22 T cell receptor beta chains listed next were all sequenced from one sample in a study of CD8+ T cells in alopecia areata (dated by TCRdb to 2017 to 2018). This specimen's time point label, per the study, means: four to five weeks on oral tofacitinib. Explained via the paper, the treatment or condition label denotes: oral pan-JAK inhibitor, 5-10 mg twice daily. Library creation used the immunoSEQ multiplex PCR assay. RNA was extracted from all samples and reverse transcribed into cDNA, which served as template for TCR sequencing. TCRdb provides this immuneACCESS table in a form limited to in-frame rearrangements. Some clones are lacking; in checked studies, under half of them reflect an unresolved V gene, and why the rest are absent is not known. The sample contains 110,000 to 150,000 clones, roughly 82% of them found a single time. Roughly 25% of the sample is in the top ten clones. The material sequenced was CD8+ T cells sorted from blood, taken at week 4, from a patient treated with tofacitinib. Receptor source: a human donor with alopecia areata.

The sample holds one count of this clone. One end of the junction does not line up with germline, which may come from a read error. The chain couples TRBV4-1 to TRBJ1-6, with 7 bases that match TRBD1. This CDR3 is 16 amino acids long. The germline V gene encodes CDR1 MGHRA and CDR2 YSYEKL. The CDR3 spells CASSQGWGQNNSPLHF. The CDR3 DNA follows: TGCGCCAGCAGTCAAGGGTGGGGACAGAATAATTCACCCCTCCACTTT.

The chain links TRBV5-4 to TRBJ1-1; D call uncertain. The V gene's germline CDR1 is SGHNT and CDR2 YYREEE (reference sequence). V gave up 0 bases and J gave up 1 base, with 4 bases separating them. This CDR3 comprises 13 residues. CDR3 protein: CASSLGENTEAFF. The CDR3 bases are TGTGCCAGCAGCTTGGGGGAGAACACTGAAGCTTTCTTT.

The J gene is TRBJ2-2, the V gene TRBV12-5, with 8 positions matching TRBD1. The junction had 2 bases not matched to a gene; V was cut back by 2 bases and J by 3 bases. The CDR3 length is 15 residues. The germline gives CDR1 LGHNT, CDR2 FRNRAP. CDR3 coding DNA: TGTGCTAGTGGTTTGCCGACAGGGGACACCGGGGAGCTGTTTTTT. Protein: CASGLPTGDTGELFF.

This chain connects TRBV7-3 to TRBJ2-5; D might be TRBD1 (6 bases). This CDR3 is 15 amino acids long. CDR1 and CDR2 from the germline V gene are SGHTA and FQGTGA. Trimming removed 5 bases from V and 1 base from J, with 14 bases in between. The CDR3 coding sequence is TGTGCCAGCAGCCCTAGATGGGGGCCCCAAGAGACCCAGTACTTC. Protein sequence: CASSPRWGPQETQYF.

The V and J genes are TRBV4-3 and TRBJ1-4; D is unclear. The V and J ends lost 0 bases and 8 bases respectively, with 10 bases between them. Germline CDR1 LGHNA, CDR2 YSLEER. The CDR3 sequence is 14 residues long. Here the CDR3 reads CASSQDWPNEKLFF. In DNA, the CDR3 is TGCGCCAGCAGCCAAGATTGGCCGAACGAAAAACTGTTTTTT.

This clone was observed a few times. One end of the junction fails to match germline, which may point to a read error. The chain recombines TRBV7-7 with TRBJ2-2, with D perhaps TRBD2 (6 bases). Germline CDR1 and CDR2: SSHAT and FNYEAQ (reference sequence). The CDR3 has 17 amino acids. The chain's CDR3 is CASTPRFAGTHTGELFF. The CDR3 bases are TGTGCTAGCACCCCCCGGTTTGCCGGGACTCACACCGGGGAGCTGTTTTTT. Full variable domain (rest looked up from reference TRBV7-7 and TRBJ2-2): GAGVSQSPRYKVTKRGQDVTLRCDPISSHATLYWYQQALGQGPEFLTYFNYEAQPDKSGLPSDRFSAERPEGSISTLTIQRTEQRDSAMYRCASTPRFAGTHTGELFFGEGSRLTVL.

This chain joins TRBV9 and TRBJ2-1; D may correspond to TRBD1 or TRBD2 (5 bases each). The CDR3 consists of 14 residues. The germline V and J ends were trimmed by 0 bases and 8 bases, with 12 bases remaining between them. Per the germline V gene, CDR1 is SGDLS and CDR2 is YYNGEE. CDR3 DNA: TGTGCCAGCAGCGTAGGGGACCCGTCCGATGAGCAGTTCTTC. Encoded protein: CASSVGDPSDEQFF.

This rearrangement joins TRBV9 to TRBJ1-2; 7 bases fit TRBD1. Germline lookup yields CDR1 SGDLS and CDR2 YYNGEE. V trimming: 5 bases; J trimming: 0 bases; junction bases outside the gene matches: 16. The CDR3 spans 18 residues. This chain's CDR3 is CASSGNNRDSDPNYGYTF. The DNA of the CDR3 is TGTGCCAGCAGTGGCAACAACCGGGACAGCGATCCTAACTATGGCTACACCTTC. The full variable domain, its missing parts supplied by reference TRBV9 and TRBJ1-2, is DSGVTQTPKHLITATGQRVTLRCSPRSGDLSVYWYQQSLDQGLQFLIQYYNGEERAKGNILERFSAQQFPDLHSELNLSSLELGDSALYFCASSGNNRDSDPNYGYTFGSGTRLTVV.

This chain's CDR3 is CASSQANSYNSPLHF. CDR3 DNA sequence: TGCGCCAGCAGCCAAGCCAACTCCTATAATTCACCCCTCCACTTT. V usage is TRBV4-1 and J usage is TRBJ1-6, with D uncertain. The V gene lost 1 base and the J gene lost 0 bases, with 4 bases spanning the gap. CDR3 length equals 15 residues. Germline V lookup: CDR1 MGHRA, CDR2 YSYEKL.

This clone came up once. The V call is TRBV2, the J call TRBJ2-4, with TRBD1 matching over 8 bases. The CDR3 totals 16 residues. The germline CDR1 and CDR2 sequences are SNHLY and FYNNEI. Trimming cost V 6 bases and J 0 bases; bases outside gene matches: 7. The CDR3 sequence: CASSERTGLAKNIQYF. CDR3 nucleotides: TGTGCCAGCAGCGAGCGGACAGGGCTAGCCAAAAACATTCAGTACTTC.

The chain combines TRBV5-6 with TRBJ2-3; D is unclear. The V and J ends lost 4 bases and 8 bases respectively, with 17 bases between them. The CDR3 runs 14 residues. Per the germline V gene, CDR1 is SGHDT and CDR2 is YYEEEE. CDR3 protein: CASSPSLGHGTQYF. CDR3 DNA sequence: TGTGCCAGCAGCCCCAGCCTTGGGCACGGTACGCAGTATTTT.

The chain carries TRBV5-6 and TRBJ1-1; D is unclear. CDR3 size: 12 residues. Germline V gene sequence: CDR1 SGHDT, CDR2 YYEEEE. V was trimmed by 1 base and J by 3 bases, leaving 4 bases between them. The CDR3 sequence is CASSLFDTEAFF. DNA of the CDR3: TGTGCCAGCAGCTTGTTTGACACTGAAGCTTTCTTT.

CDR3 coding DNA: TGCAGCGCCGCCGAGGGACAAAGCAATGAGCAGTTCTTC. It yields the protein CSAAEGQSNEQFF. The chain couples TRBV29-1 to TRBJ2-1; a possible D gene is TRBD1 (6 bases). Deletions cut 7 bases from V and 6 bases from J, with 16 bases between. Germline CDR1 is SQVTM and CDR2 is ANQGSEA. CDR3 length equals 13 residues.

This clone was found once. The J gene is TRBJ1-1, the V gene TRBV19; D is unresolved. This CDR3 spans 13 amino acids. V shed 6 bases and J shed 3 bases, with 11 bases lying between them. The germline V gene has CDR1 LNHDA and CDR2 SQIVND (reference sequence). In nucleotides, the CDR3 is TGTGCCAGTAGCAGTGACGGTTACACTGAAGCTTTCTTT. Protein: CASSSDGYTEAFF.

The chain is built from TRBV6-4 and TRBJ2-7, with no clear D. V was pared by 11 bases and J by 0 bases, with 14 bases between. The CDR3 sequence is 13 residues long. The germline CDR1 and CDR2 sequences are MRHNA and SNTAGT. The chain's CDR3 is CAGRGCSSYEQYF. CDR3 sequence (DNA): TGTGCCGGTCGTGGGTGTAGCTCCTACGAGCAGTACTTC.

V and J are TRBV19 and TRBJ1-2; D possibly corresponds to TRBD1 (6 bases). V was clipped by 10 bases and J by 8 bases, with 14 bases between them. This CDR3 region has 11 residues. Per the germline V gene, CDR1 is LNHDA and CDR2 is SQIVND (reference sequence). The CDR3 DNA sequence: TGTGCCACACAGGGAGTGGCGGGCTACACCTTC. This codes for CATQGVAGYTF.

This clone was seen just once. The chain links TRBV11-3 to TRBJ2-2, with D tentatively TRBD1 (7 bases). The germline V and J ends were trimmed by 5 bases and 6 bases, with 10 bases remaining between them. CDR1 SGHNT and CDR2 YENEEA come from the germline V gene. This CDR3 spans 13 amino acids. CDR3 in DNA: TGTGCCAGCAGCCCAGGGGGGTCCGGGGAGCTGTTTTTT. It codes for CASSPGGSGELFF.

The CDR3 nucleotides are TGTGCCAGCAGCTTACGTGGGGGCCACAGTGGGCTCGCTGAAGCTTTCTTT. This codes for CASSLRGGHSGLAEAFF. V gene TRBV7-9 combines with J gene TRBJ1-1; D perhaps matches TRBD1 (6 bases). The V end lost 2 bases, the J end lost 6 bases, and 22 bases lay between the germline ends. The germline V gene encodes CDR1 SEHNR and CDR2 FQNEAQ (reference sequence). The CDR3 is 17 amino acids.

The chain recombines TRBV4-1 with TRBJ2-3; 13 bases align to TRBD2. The CDR3 has 17 residues. V lost 5 bases, J lost 4 bases, and 9 bases stayed unmatched. In germline, CDR1 is MGHRA, CDR2 YSYEKL. The DNA of the CDR3 is TGCGCCAGCAGCTTACGACTAGCGGGGGGTAGGGCAGATACGCAGTATTTT. It yields the protein CASSLRLAGGRADTQYF.

V and J are TRBV27 and TRBJ1-1; D gene ambiguous. The germline gives CDR1 MNHEY, CDR2 SMNVEV (reference sequence). V dropped 2 bases and J dropped 0 bases, with 10 bases sitting between them. The CDR3 is 15 amino acids. The CDR3 protein is CASSLAGSLNTEAFF. As DNA, the CDR3 is TGTGCCAGCAGTTTAGCCGGGAGCCTGAACACTGAAGCTTTCTTT.

The chain combines TRBV5-6 with TRBJ2-2; no firm D call. V was clipped by 1 base and J by 7 bases, with 5 bases between them. The CDR3 contains 12 residues. Germline V gene sequence: CDR1 SGHDT, CDR2 YYEEEE. CDR3 region: CASSLIVGELFF. The CDR3 DNA sequence: TGTGCCAGCAGCTTGATAGTCGGGGAGCTGTTTTTT. The complete variable domain, with remaining parts taken from reference TRBV5-6 and TRBJ2-2, reads DAGVTQSPTHLIKTRGQQVTLRCSPKSGHDTVSWYQQALGQGPQFIFQYYEEEERQRGNFPDRFSGHQFPNYSSELNVNALLLGDSALYLCASSLIVGELFFGEGSRLTVL.

With respect to this clone: Other nucleotide sequences in the sample specify the same CDR3. The rearrangement links TRBV5-1 to TRBJ2-7, with TRBD1 as a possible D gene (5 bases). Germline V gene data show CDR1 as SGHRS and CDR2 as YFSETQ. CDR3 length: 14 residues. V lost 0 bases and J 0 bases, leaving 7 bases between the germline ends. CDR3 protein: CASSLDRSSYEQYF. For the CDR3, the DNA is TGCGCCAGCAGCTTGGACAGGTCCTCCTACGAGCAGTACTTC.